One and the same sample provided the 16 T cell receptor beta chains below, sequenced in a study of cytomegalovirus exposure and HLA in healthy donors. With 60 Vbeta and 13 Jbeta primers, the PCR was carried out. Sequenced by immunoSEQ multiplex PCR; TCRdb stores in-frame clones only, minus some. In the table there are fewer than 150,000 clones, roughly 14% of which are singletons. The specimen was PBMCs. These receptor sequences come from a woman aged 18 to 35 in good health and CMV-seronegative.

This clone was observed a few times. The V call is TRBV29-1, the J call TRBJ1-1, with TRBD1 matching over 7 bases. Germline V gene data show CDR1 as SQVTM and CDR2 as ANQGSEA. Trimming at V came to 7 bases and at J to 4 bases, leaving 6 bases not matched to a gene. This CDR3 comprises 12 residues. CDR3 coding DNA: TGCAGCGCTAACCCAGGGGGCACTGAAGCTTTCTTT. Translation gives CSANPGGTEAFF.

The chain couples TRBV19 to TRBJ1-5; D is perhaps TRBD1 (6 bases). The CDR3 is 15 amino acids. Germline V CDR1 and CDR2: LNHDA, SQIVND (reference sequence). V was clipped by 3 bases and J by 6 bases, with 15 bases between them. DNA for the CDR3: TGTGCCAGTAGTATTAGCCGGCCAGGGGTTCAGCCCCAGCATTTT. Residues: CASSISRPGVQPQHF.

This clone was observed a few times. The gene calls are TRBV9 and TRBJ1-1; TRBD1 aligns across 7 bases. CDR3 length equals 15 residues. V was clipped by 4 bases and J by 2 bases; unmatched bases: 8. Per germline, CDR1 SGDLS and CDR2 YYNGEE. Here the CDR3 reads CASSPMGTANTEAFF. The DNA of the CDR3 is TGTGCCAGCAGCCCAATGGGGACAGCCAACACTGAAGCTTTCTTT.

A few counts support this clone. This chain connects TRBV30 to TRBJ1-5, with a possible D match to TRBD1 (5 bases). In germline, CDR1 is GTSNPN, CDR2 SVGIG (reference sequence). Trimming stripped 2 bases from V and 7 bases from J, with 21 bases between. The length of the CDR3 is 16 residues. CDR3 sequence (DNA): TGTGCCTGGAGTCCACGGTGGGGACTTAGTGAGCAGCCCCAGCATTTT. Translated: CAWSPRWGLSEQPQHF.

The chain has TRBV13 and TRBJ2-5; 7 nucleotides line up with TRBD2. The CDR3 length is 15 residues. V dropped 5 bases and J dropped 4; count of bases not matched to a gene: 10. Germline assignment: CDR1 PRHDT and CDR2 FYEKMQ (reference sequence). The CDR3 DNA reads TGTGCCAGCAGCCCCGGGGGGAAAGGTCGAGAGACCCAGTACTTC. Residues: CASSPGGKGRETQYF.

The CDR3: CASSFGPGGYGYTF. CDR3 coding DNA: TGTGCCAGCAGTTTCGGGCCCGGAGGCTATGGCTACACCTTC. The rearrangement links TRBV28 to TRBJ1-2; D remains ambiguous. Germline values: CDR1 MDHEN, CDR2 SYDVKM. The length of the CDR3 is 14 residues. The V end was cut by 3 bases, the J end by 4 bases, with 12 bases between.

This clone showed up just a few times. The chain joins TRBV29-1 to TRBJ2-3; 10 nucleotides match TRBD2. J was trimmed by 6 bases and V by 6 bases; bases with no gene match: 6. The CDR3 has 13 amino acids. Per germline, CDR1 SQVTM and CDR2 ANQGSEA. CDR3 protein: CSVRTSGVDTQYF. The CDR3 bases are TGCAGCGTGCGCACTAGCGGGGTGGATACGCAGTATTTT.

The sample holds a few counts of this clone. V gene TRBV28 combines with J gene TRBJ1-1, with 7 bases matching TRBD1. Unmatched junction bases numbered 7, after V lost 4 bases and J lost 11 bases. The CDR3 length is 12 residues. The germline V gene encodes CDR1 MDHEN and CDR2 SYDVKM. CDR3 coding DNA: TGTGCCAGCAGTTATCCTGACAGGGCGGCTTTCTTT. Encoded protein: CASSYPDRAAFF. Together with reference TRBV28 and TRBJ1-1, the CDR3 gives the full variable domain: DVKVTQSSRYLVKRTGEKVFLECVQDMDHENMFWYRQDPGLGLRLIYFSYDVKMKEKGDIPEGYSVSREKKERFSLILESASTNQTSMYLCASSYPDRAAFFGQGTRLTVV.

Only a few counts were recorded for this clone. The chain links TRBV29-1 to TRBJ2-1; 11 bases align to TRBD2. Looked up from germline, CDR1 is SQVTM and CDR2 is ANQGSEA. CDR3 length equals 14 residues. The trim removed 7 bases at V and 6 bases at J, leaving 8 bases unmatched. CDR3 DNA: TGCAGCGCGACCGGGACTAGCGGACTCAATGAGCAGTTCTTC. Its translation is CSATGTSGLNEQFF.

In its sample, this clone was seen a few times. The chain couples TRBV27 to TRBJ1-1; D is perhaps TRBD1 (6 bases). The CDR3 runs to 12 residues. The V and J ends lost 4 bases and 8 bases respectively, with 11 bases between them. Germline V gene data show CDR1 as MNHEY and CDR2 as SMNVEV (reference sequence). DNA for the CDR3: TGTGCCAGCAGTTCTCCACAGGGCGAAGCTTTCTTT. It is translated as CASSSPQGEAFF.

The rearrangement uses TRBV16 and TRBJ2-7; a weak D match, TRBD1 (6 bases). Germline V gene lookup returns CDR1 KGHSY and CDR2 FQNENV. The CDR3 is 14 amino acids. V lost 1 base and J 4 bases, leaving 11 bases between the germline ends. The CDR3 sequence: CASSQLTGSYEQYF. In nucleotides, the CDR3 is TGTGCCAGCAGCCAATTAACAGGGTCGTACGAGCAGTACTTC.

The chain is built from TRBV4-2 and TRBJ1-3; tentative D call: TRBD1 (5 bases). Germline V lookup: CDR1 LGHNA, CDR2 YNFKEQ. The CDR3 has 16 residues. V lost 3 bases to trimming and J lost 0 bases, with 12 bases between them. CDR3 sequence: CASSHPGGASGNTIYF. In DNA, the CDR3 is TGTGCCAGCAGCCACCCCGGTGGGGCCTCTGGAAACACCATATATTTT.

The chain couples TRBV5-4 to TRBJ2-1; TRBD1 agrees at 9 bases. Looked up from germline, CDR1 is SGHNT and CDR2 is YYREEE (reference sequence). This CDR3 region has 16 residues. With 4 bases clipped from V and 7 bases from J, the junction kept 12 bases outside the gene matches. The CDR3 DNA reads TGTGCCAGCAGCAACAATCCCGGACAGGGGAGGAATGAGCAGTTCTTC. Protein: CASSNNPGQGRNEQFF.

J is TRBJ1-1 and V is TRBV29-1; TRBD1 matches at 8 bases. Germline V gene sequence: CDR1 SQVTM, CDR2 ANQGSEA. The CDR3 is made up of 11 amino acids. With 4 bases clipped from V and 8 bases from J, the junction kept 3 bases outside the gene matches. The CDR3: CSVGQGTEAFF. The DNA for the CDR3 is TGCAGCGTTGGACAGGGGACCGAAGCTTTCTTT.

This clone was detected a few times. The chain carries TRBV7-6 and TRBJ2-7; 8 bases align to TRBD1. J lost 1 base, V lost 4 bases, and 6 bases had no gene match. From germline, CDR1 is SGHVS and CDR2 FNYEAQ. The CDR3 has 15 amino acids. CDR3 residues: CASSSPGQASYEQYF. The CDR3, as DNA: TGTGCCAGCAGCTCCCCGGGACAGGCATCCTACGAGCAGTACTTC.

The sample holds a few counts of this clone. One end of the junction is discordant with germline, which a read error may explain. The rearrangement uses TRBV10-3 and TRBJ2-3, with 11 bases that match TRBD2. The CDR3 consists of 15 residues. Germline CDR1 reads ENHRY; CDR2 reads SYGVKD. The CDR3 coding sequence is TGTGCCATCAGCCTTACTAGCGGGAGCAAAGATACGCAGTATTTT. Protein: CAISLTSGSKDTQYF.